This T cell receptor (beta chain) was observed in a study of cytotoxic CD8 clonotypes in ibrutinib-treated CLL (TCRdb year 2021). Study-wide context: The cohort included about 15 treatment-naive and approximately twelve relapsed/refractory patients; 17 to 18 were IGHV unmutated. Cryopreserved peripheral blood mononuclear cells were obtained prior to treatment, at the time of response, and at either disease progression or sustained remission. Every sample from remission and from progressive disease was obtained while the patients were still on ibrutinib. Partial responses were observed in about 24 patients and complete responses in 2; after a median follow-up of 68 months, remission was maintained in approximately 14 patients and progression was observed in roughly 12. On average, each sample had approximately 250,000 productive templates and approximately 100,000 productive rearrangements. Of the 90 or so participants in the trial, roughly 26 had longitudinal samples available. Samples at response were collected after a median of 12 months of treatment, with a range of about 6 to 40 months. The investigation overall reported the following: Clonality increased at ibrutinib response, stayed stable in sustained remission, and fell back toward baseline at progression. Lymph node repertoires were not examined, and the timing of sampling was not matched between patients in sustained remission and those whose disease progressed. Public clonotypes were rare and either shrank or stayed stable during treatment, and the rise in clonality at ibrutinib response reflected expansion of private clonotypes. At baseline, clonality was higher than in age-matched healthy donors and showed a strong correlation with circulating CD8+ T-cell counts.

Each clonotype received, on average, 10x coverage in deep resolution sequencing performed on a MiSeq, where the target depth lay between 1 in 1 million and 1 in 200,000 T cells. The immunoSEQ hsTCRB Kit was used to generate the TCR beta libraries. Concerning the study's data processing: ImmunoSEQ Data Assistant and ImmunoSEQ Analyzer were used for data analysis, and V, D and J genes were assigned according to IMGT definitions. Clonality was computed as one minus normalized Shannon entropy of productive rearrangement frequencies, ranging from 0 to 1. Only overrepresented clonotypes making up at least 0.05% of the repertoire of each patient were included in the public clonotype analysis. Repertoires from thirteen age-matched healthy donors in immuneACCESS were used as clonality controls. The clones in this table, taken by TCRdb from immuneACCESS, are in-frame only. Not every clone is retained; where verified, under half of the shortfall comes from an unresolved V gene, and the cause of the rest is unknown. The V and J calls and clone size were taken over from that table, and D and trimming were inferred from the DNA. Present in this sample are nearly 25,000 clones, about 67% of which were seen just once. About half of the sample is held by the ten biggest clonotypes.

This clone showed up just a few times. The antigen it binds to is not known. It has no much larger one-base neighbor in the sample; base qualities were not kept. According to the germline V gene, CDR1 reads SGHDT and CDR2 reads YYEEEE. The V end gives up 0 bases and the J end 6 bases, leaving 9 bases in the junction not matched to a gene. The CDR3 numbers 17 residues from cysteine through phenylalanine. Only the CDR3 DNA stays, 51 bases, in frame from base 1. Sample time point, as interpreted from the label and publication: eleven to twelve months on ibrutinib. For TCR beta library preparation, roughly 2 micrograms of genomic DNA were extracted from the cryopreserved PBMCs. High-throughput TCR beta sequencing was performed on longitudinal blood samples from CLL patients receiving ibrutinib monotherapy. The patients took part in an open-label, single-center phase 2 trial of ibrutinib monotherapy.

The sequence joins TRBV5-6 to TRBJ2-3, with 11 junctional bases fitting TRBD2. The receptor's source is a human donor with chronic lymphocytic leukemia. Sequencing used PBMCs, obtained after 12 months of ibrutinib treatment. The DNA sequence is given as TGTGCCAGCAGCTTGGGTAGCGGGGGGGCCGCGGGCGATACGCAGTATTTT. Its translation reads: CASSLGSGGAAGDTQYF.